This T cell receptor (beta chain) is drawn from a study of cytomegalovirus exposure and HLA in healthy donors. Overall study: Within an early data release were tens of millions of unique TCRs drawn from HLA-typed donors.

The V end was cut by 4 bases, the J end by 2 bases, with 14 bases between. The germline gives CDR1 SGHNT, CDR2 YENEEA. The CDR3 runs 15 residues. Findings and caveats of the study: When the data were analyzed later, several of the most significant clusters appeared to be linked to common viral pathogens. It was in a later analysis that TCR association rates were seen to vary by HLA locus, highest for DRB1 and lowest for HLA-C. Association of 15,000 to 20,000 TCR beta sequences with HLA alleles was found at 0.05 false discovery rate in a later analysis.

To note about this clone: The antigen remains undetermined.

The PCR contained 60 Vbeta and 13 Jbeta primers. Sequencing was performed with immunoSEQ multiplex PCR; in TCRdb, only in-frame clones are kept and a portion is missing. Of some 190,000 clones in the sample, about 77% are singletons; the top ten hold over 2%. This receptor was obtained from a woman aged 30 to 39 in good health and CMV-seropositive. Sequencing used PBMCs. The V gene is TRBV11-3, the J gene TRBJ2-5, with a possible D match to TRBD2 (5 bases). In nucleotides, the CDR3 is TGTGCCAGCAGCTCACCCTTTGGGGAGCAAGAGACCCAGTACTTC. Translated: CASSSPFGEQETQYF.